Included here is one T cell receptor beta chain sequence, with context. It lacks a known antigen. Per-nucleotide qualities are absent, and no much larger clonotype sits a single base away. This specimen belongs to a study of T cell responses to AZD1222 COVID-19 vaccine (dated by TCRdb to the early 2020s). For context, the study as a whole: AZD1222 recipients whose second dose came at about 4 weeks and those whose second dose came at about 12 weeks were combined into one group, since spike-specific TCR depth and breadth did not differ between the two schedules. A total of over 230 trial participants underwent TCR sequencing, of whom 200 to 220 received two doses of AZD1222 and some 26 received two doses of the MenACWY control vaccine. Trial participants were enrolled by age into subgroups of 18-55, 56-69 and 70-plus years, and around 140, 26 and 57 TCR-sequenced participants, respectively, were included in these subgroups.

Results the study describes overall, beyond this receptor: Vaccine-associated CD4 TCRs spanned the whole spike protein, with dominant responses in regions 160-218 and 743-854. Because no samples from the day 14 peak response were available, repertoires could be characterized only after the peak T cell response. Conclusions about previously exposed vaccinees are limited, since just a handful of AZD1222 recipients were seropositive for SARS-CoV-2 at baseline. Reportedly, almost half of the unique spike-specific TCRs recognized epitopes lying outside the regions that are mutated in the B.1.351 and B.1.1.7 variants. In the small 56-69-year group, the increase in depth fell short of significance, most likely because of low power. Participants were mostly white British, with more females than males. The authors suggested clonal diversity may have been underestimated. Spike-specific TCR breadth and depth rose significantly after two AZD1222 doses compared with day 0 and with MenACWY recipients.

The meaning of the sample's time point label: baseline before first vaccination. Vaccinee samples were obtained from the UK trials COV001 and COV002, which included a single-blind randomized controlled phase 2/3 trial of AZD1222 (ChAdOx1 nCoV-19) in healthy adults. For TCRbeta chain sequencing, PBMC samples from trial participants were taken at day 0 and at day 28 after the second dose. The CDR3 regions of human TCRbeta chains were analyzed by immunosequencing. The authors processed their data as follows. TCRs in the repertoires were matched against a reference library of SARS-CoV-2-specific TCRs that had been generated with the MIRA antigen-specificity platform. Breadth meant the fraction of unique TCRs that were SARS-CoV-2-associated, whereas depth meant the fraction of total T cells that were SARS-CoV-2-associated. Using the MIRA data, each spike-specific TCR was assigned both to the spike region to which the TCR was reactive and to a CD4 or CD8 class. Log10-transformed breadth and depth values were compared by one-way ANOVA with Sidak's multiple comparisons tests. Sourced from immuneACCESS, this table was stored by TCRdb with only in-frame sequences that have V and J called. A share of the clones is absent; for the studies checked, an unresolved V gene accounts for under half, and the remainder has no known explanation. V and J calls and clone size are copied from that table; D and trimming were computed from the DNA. This sample holds 130,000 or so clones; about 89% were observed only once. The ten biggest clones cover under 3.5% of the sample.

V loses 0 bases of germline sequence and J loses 7 bases, and the interval between the two ends is 19 bases. The CDR3 sequence holds 16 residues, the cysteine and phenylalanine included. Just CDR3 DNA is preserved here, 48 bases in frame from base 1. For CDR1 and CDR2, the germline V gene (reference sequence) lists SGHKS and YYEKEE. The receptor chain draws on TRBV5-5 and TRBJ2-5; TRBD2 is a weak D gene call, 6 bases matching. The sample was peripheral blood, taken on day 0 of AZD1222 vaccination. This clonotype was obtained from an adult in good health. The CDR3 sequence is CASSLAGELFWGTQYF. In nucleotides, the sequence is TGTGCCAGCAGCTTGGCGGGAGAACTGTTCTGGGGGACCCAGTACTTC.